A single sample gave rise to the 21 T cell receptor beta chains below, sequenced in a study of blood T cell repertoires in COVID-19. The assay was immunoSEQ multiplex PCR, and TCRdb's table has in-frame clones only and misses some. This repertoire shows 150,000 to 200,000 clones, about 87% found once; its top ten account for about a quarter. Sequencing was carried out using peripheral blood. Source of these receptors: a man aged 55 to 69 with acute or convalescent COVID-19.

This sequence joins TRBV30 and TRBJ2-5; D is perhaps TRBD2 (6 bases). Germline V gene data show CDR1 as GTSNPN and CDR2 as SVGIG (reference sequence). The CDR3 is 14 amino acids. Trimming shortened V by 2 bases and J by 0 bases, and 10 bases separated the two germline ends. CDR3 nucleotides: TGTGCCTGGAGTAGCGGGTCCTACCAAGAGACCCAGTACTTC. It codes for CAWSSGSYQETQYF.

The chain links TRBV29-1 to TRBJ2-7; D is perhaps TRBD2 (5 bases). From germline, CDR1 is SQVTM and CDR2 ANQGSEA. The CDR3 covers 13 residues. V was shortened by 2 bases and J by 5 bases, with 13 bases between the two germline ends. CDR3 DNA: TGCAGCGTTGAAATAAAGGGTAGCGACGAGCAGTACGTC. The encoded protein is CSVEIKGSDEQYV.

CDR3 DNA sequence: TGTGCCAGCAGTTACACCCAGGGAATAAGCAATCAGCCCCAGCATTTT. Translated, it gives CASSYTQGISNQPQHF. This chain connects TRBV6-5 to TRBJ1-5; possibly TRBD1 for D (5 bases). The V gene's germline CDR1 is MNHEY and CDR2 SVGAGI. Trimming took off 2 bases at V and 1 base at J, with 12 bases between the two ends. The CDR3 contains 16 residues.

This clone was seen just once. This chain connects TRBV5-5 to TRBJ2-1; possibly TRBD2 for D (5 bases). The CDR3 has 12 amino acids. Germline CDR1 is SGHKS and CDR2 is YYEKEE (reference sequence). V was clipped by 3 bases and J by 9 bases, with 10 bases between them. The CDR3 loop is CASSSAGGEQFF. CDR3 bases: TGTGCCAGCAGCTCTGCTGGAGGTGAGCAGTTCTTC.

CDR3: CASVAGGLDNEQFF. In DNA, the CDR3 is TGTGCTAGTGTAGCGGGAGGTTTAGACAATGAGCAGTTCTTC. V usage is TRBV12-5 and J usage is TRBJ2-1, with 10 bases lining up with TRBD2. Unmatched junction bases numbered 5, after V lost 7 bases and J lost 5 bases. The CDR3 is 14 residues long. Germline loops: CDR1 LGHNT, CDR2 FRNRAP.

CDR3 region: CASSRPRGEQYF. For the CDR3, the DNA is TGTGCCAGCAGCCGCCCAAGGGGCGAGCAGTACTTC. This chain joins TRBV3-1 (or the pseudogene TRBV3-2) and TRBJ2-7, with a possible D match to TRBD1 (5 bases). The length of the CDR3 is 12 residues. Germline lookup yields CDR1 LGHDT and CDR2 YNNKEL (reference sequence). The V end lost 4 bases, the J end lost 6 bases, and 10 bases lay between the germline ends.

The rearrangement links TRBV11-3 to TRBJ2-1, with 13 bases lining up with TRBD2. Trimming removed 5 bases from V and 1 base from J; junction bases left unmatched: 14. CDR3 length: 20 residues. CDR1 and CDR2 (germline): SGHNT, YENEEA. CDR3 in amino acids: CASSTRLAGGPLGSYNEQFF. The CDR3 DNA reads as TGTGCCAGCAGCACCAGACTAGCGGGAGGCCCCCTGGGGTCCTACAATGAGCAGTTCTTC.

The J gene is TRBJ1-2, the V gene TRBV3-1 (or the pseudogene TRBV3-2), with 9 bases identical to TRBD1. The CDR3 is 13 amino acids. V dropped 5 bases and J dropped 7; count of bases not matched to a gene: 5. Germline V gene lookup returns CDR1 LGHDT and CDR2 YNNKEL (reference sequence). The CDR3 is CASSMRTGVGYTF. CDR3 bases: TGTGCCAGCAGCATGAGGACAGGGGTTGGCTACACCTTC.

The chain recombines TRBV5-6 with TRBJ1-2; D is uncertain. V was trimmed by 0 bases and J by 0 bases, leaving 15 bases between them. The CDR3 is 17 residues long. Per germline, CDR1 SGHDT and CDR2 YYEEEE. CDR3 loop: CASSLAPGYATNYGYTF. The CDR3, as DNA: TGTGCCAGCAGCTTGGCACCCGGGTATGCTACTAACTATGGCTACACCTTC.

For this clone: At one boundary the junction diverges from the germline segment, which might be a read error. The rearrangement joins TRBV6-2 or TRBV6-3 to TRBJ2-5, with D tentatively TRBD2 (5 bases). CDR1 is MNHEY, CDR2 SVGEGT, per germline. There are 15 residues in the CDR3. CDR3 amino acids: CASTYRAGPRETQYF. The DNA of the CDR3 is TGTGCCAGCACTTACCGCGCGGGCCCCCGAGAGACCCAGTACTTC.

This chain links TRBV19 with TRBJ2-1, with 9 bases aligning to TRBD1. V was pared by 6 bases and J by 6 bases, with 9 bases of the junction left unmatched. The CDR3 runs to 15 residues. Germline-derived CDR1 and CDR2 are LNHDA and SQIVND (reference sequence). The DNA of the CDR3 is TGTGCCAGTAGCTTCCTGGGACAGGGATCCAATGAGCAGTTCTTC. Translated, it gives CASSFLGQGSNEQFF.

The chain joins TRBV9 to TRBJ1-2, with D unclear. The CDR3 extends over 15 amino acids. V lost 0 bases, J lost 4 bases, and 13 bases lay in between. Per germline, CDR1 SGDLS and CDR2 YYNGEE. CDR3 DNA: TGTGCCAGCAGCGTAGGGGCCGCGGGAACCTATGGCTACACCTTC. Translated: CASSVGAAGTYGYTF.

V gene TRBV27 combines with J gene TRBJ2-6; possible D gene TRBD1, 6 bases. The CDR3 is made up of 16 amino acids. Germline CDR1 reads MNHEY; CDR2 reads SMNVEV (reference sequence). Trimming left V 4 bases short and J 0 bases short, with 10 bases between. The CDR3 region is CASSSTGFSGANVLTF. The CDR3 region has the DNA TGTGCCAGCAGTTCAACAGGGTTCTCTGGGGCCAACGTCCTGACTTTC.

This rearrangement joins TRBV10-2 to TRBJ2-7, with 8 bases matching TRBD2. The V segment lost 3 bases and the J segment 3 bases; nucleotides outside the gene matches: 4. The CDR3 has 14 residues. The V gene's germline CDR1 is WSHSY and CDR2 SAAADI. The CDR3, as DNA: TGCGCCAGCAGTGAATCTAGCGGGTACTACGAGCAGTACGTC. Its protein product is CASSESSGYYEQYV.

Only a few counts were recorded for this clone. CDR3 protein: CASSNTNLETQYF. The CDR3 DNA sequence: TGTGCCAGCAGTAACACTAACCTAGAGACCCAGTACTTC. The J gene is TRBJ2-5, the V gene TRBV6-2 or TRBV6-3; no clear D gene. The CDR3 runs to 13 residues. In germline, CDR1 is MNHEY, CDR2 SVGEGT. Trimming cost V 5 bases and J 4 bases, with 11 bases left between them.

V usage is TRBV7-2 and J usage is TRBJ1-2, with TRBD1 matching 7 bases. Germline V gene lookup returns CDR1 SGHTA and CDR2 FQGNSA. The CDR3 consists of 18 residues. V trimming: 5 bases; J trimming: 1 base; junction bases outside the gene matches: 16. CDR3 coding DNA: TGTGCCAGCAGCCAGGAAGGAATAGGGGGCGCTTTTAACTATGGCTACACCTTC. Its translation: CASSQEGIGGAFNYGYTF.

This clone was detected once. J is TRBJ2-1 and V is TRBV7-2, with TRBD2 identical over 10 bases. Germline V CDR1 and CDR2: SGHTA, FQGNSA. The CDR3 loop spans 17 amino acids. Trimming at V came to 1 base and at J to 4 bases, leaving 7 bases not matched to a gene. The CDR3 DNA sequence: TGTGCCAGCAGCTTAGGGGTAGCGGGAGGTAGATACAATGAGCAGTTCTTC. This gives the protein CASSLGVAGGRYNEQFF. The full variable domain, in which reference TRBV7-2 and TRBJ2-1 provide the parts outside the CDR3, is GAGVSQSPSNKVTEKGKDVELRCDPISGHTALYWYRQSLGQGLEFLIYFQGNSAPDKSGLPSDRFSAERTGGSVSTLTIQRTQQEDSAVYLCASSLGVAGGRYNEQFFGPGTRLTVL.

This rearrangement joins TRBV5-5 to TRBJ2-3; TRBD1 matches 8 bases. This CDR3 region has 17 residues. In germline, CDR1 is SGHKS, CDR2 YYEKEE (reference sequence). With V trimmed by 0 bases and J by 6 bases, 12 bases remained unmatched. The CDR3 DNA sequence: TGTGCCAGCAGCTTGGAAACGGGCAGGGGGCGTTGGGATACGCAGTATTTT. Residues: CASSLETGRGRWDTQYF.

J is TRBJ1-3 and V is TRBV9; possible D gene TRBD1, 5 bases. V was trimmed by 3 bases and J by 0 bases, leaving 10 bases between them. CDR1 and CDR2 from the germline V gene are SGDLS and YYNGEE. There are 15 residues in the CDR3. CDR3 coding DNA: TGTGCCAGCAGCGAAGGACACTCCTCTGGAAACACCATATATTTT. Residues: CASSEGHSSGNTIYF.

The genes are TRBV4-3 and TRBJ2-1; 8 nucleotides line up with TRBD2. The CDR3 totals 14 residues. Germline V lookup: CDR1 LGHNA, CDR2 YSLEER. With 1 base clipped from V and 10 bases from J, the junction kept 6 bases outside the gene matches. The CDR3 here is CASSQANGLAEQFF. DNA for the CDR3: TGCGCCAGCAGCCAAGCGAACGGACTAGCCGAGCAGTTCTTC.

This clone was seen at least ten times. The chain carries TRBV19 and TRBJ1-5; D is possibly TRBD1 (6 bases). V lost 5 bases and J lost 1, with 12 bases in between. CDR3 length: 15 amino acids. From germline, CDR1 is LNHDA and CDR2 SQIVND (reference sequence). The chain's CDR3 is CASSPGTLSNQPQHF. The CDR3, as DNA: TGTGCCAGTAGTCCTGGGACACTAAGCAATCAGCCCCAGCATTTT.